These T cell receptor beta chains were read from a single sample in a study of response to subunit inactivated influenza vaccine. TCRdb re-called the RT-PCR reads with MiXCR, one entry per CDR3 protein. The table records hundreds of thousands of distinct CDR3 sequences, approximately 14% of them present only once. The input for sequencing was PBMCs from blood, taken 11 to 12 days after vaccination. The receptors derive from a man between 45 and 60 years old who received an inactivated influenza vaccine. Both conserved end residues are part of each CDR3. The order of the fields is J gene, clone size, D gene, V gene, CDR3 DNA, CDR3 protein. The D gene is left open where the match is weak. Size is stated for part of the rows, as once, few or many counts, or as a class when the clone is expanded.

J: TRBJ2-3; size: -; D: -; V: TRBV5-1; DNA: TGCGCCAGCAGCTTGTTCACAGACACAGATACGCAGTATTTT; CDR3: CASSLFTDTDTQYF
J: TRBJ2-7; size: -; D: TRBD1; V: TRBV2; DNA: TGTGCCAGCAGCGTCGGGACAGGCCACTACGAGCAGTACTTC; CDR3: CASSVGTGHYEQYF
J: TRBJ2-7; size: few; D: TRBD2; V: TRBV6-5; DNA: TGTGCCAGCAGTTACTCTGGACTAGCGAGCTACGAGCAGTACTTC; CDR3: CASSYSGLASYEQYF
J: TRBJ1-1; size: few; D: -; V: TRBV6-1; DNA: TGTGCCAGCAGCGAACGAGGGGGGTGGAATACTGAAGCTTTCTTT; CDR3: CASSERGGWNTEAFF
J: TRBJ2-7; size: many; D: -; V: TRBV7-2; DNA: TGTGCCAGCAGCTTAATGGCAGGGACCTCCTACGAGCAGTACTTC; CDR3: CASSLMAGTSYEQYF
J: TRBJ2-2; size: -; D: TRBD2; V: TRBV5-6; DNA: TGTGCCAGCAGCCCCGCTAGCGGGACCTGGAACACCGGGGAGCTGTTTTTT; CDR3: CASSPASGTWNTGELFF
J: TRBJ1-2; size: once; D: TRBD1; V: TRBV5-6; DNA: TGTGCCAGCAGCGGACCCCATGACAGGGTTTGGGGCTACACCTTC; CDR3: CASSGPHDRVWGYTF
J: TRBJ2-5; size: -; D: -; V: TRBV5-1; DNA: TGCGCCAGCAGCGTCGGACAGCAGGGGACCCAGTACTTC; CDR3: CASSVGQQGTQYF
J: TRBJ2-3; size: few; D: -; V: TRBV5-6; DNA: TGTGCCAGCAGCTTCGGGGCGCGCACAGATACGCAGTATTTT; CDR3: CASSFGARTDTQYF
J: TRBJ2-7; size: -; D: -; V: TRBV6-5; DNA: TGTGCCAGCAGTTACTCGTGGGGGCAGACCTACGAGCAGTACTTC; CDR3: CASSYSWGQTYEQYF
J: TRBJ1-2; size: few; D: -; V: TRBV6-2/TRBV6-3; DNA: TGTGCCAGCAGTTACTCGTCACAGGCCAGAACCTACACCTTC; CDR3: CASSYSSQARTYTF
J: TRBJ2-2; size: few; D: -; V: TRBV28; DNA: TGTGCCACTGGAGCGGGCAACACCGGGGAGCTGTTTTTT; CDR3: CATGAGNTGELFF
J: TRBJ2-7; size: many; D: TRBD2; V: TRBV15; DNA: TGTGCCACCAGCAGAGTAGGAGGACTAGCCTACGAGCAGTACTTC; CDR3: CATSRVGGLAYEQYF
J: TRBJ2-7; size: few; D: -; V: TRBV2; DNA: TGTGCCAGCAGAATCTACGAGCAGTACTTC; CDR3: CASRIYEQYF
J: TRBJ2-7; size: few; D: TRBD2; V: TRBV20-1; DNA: TGCAGTGCTCGCGCTATGGTCGCGGGAGGGCCATACGAGCAGTACTTC; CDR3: CSARAMVAGGPYEQYF